The present T cell receptor beta chain was sequenced within a study of cytomegalovirus exposure and HLA in healthy donors. Trimming removed 1 base from V and 6 bases from J; junction bases left unmatched: 0. The CDR3 extends over 14 amino acids. Per the germline V gene, CDR1 is SGHNT and CDR2 is YYREEE (reference sequence). Primers: 60 Vbeta forward and 13 Jbeta reverse. Produced via immunoSEQ multiplex PCR; TCRdb's table is partial and in-frame only. The sample has 200,000 to 250,000 clones; more than 60% are singletons. The V gene is TRBV5-4, the J gene TRBJ2-2; 10 nucleotides align to TRBD2. Sequencing input: PBMCs. The clonotype comes from a woman aged 55-69 years in good health and CMV-seropositive. CDR3 loop: CASSLSGGAGELFF. CDR3 DNA sequence: TGTGCCAGCAGCTTGAGCGGGGGGGCCGGGGAGCTGTTTTTT.